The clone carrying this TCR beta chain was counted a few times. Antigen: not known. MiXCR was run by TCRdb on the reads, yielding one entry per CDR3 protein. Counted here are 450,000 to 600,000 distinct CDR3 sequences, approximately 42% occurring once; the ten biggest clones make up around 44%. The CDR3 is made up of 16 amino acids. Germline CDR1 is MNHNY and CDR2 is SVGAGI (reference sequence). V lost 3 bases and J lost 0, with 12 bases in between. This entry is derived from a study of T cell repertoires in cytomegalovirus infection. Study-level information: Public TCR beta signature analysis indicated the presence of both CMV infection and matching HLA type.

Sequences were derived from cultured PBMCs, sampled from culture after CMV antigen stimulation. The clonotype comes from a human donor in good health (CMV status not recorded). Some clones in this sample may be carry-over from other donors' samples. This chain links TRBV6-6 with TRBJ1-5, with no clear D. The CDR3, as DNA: TGTGCCAGCAGTTATAGGAGGACCATTAGCAATCAGCCCCAGCATTTT. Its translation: CASSYRRTISNQPQHF.